These 22 T cell receptor beta chains share one sample of origin, sequenced in a study of blood T cell repertoires in COVID-19. Method: immunoSEQ multiplex PCR; TCRdb's copy keeps in-frame clones and lacks some. Found here are around 290,000 clones, approximately 90% of them singletons; the top ten hold about 2%. The specimen was peripheral blood. Source of these receptors: a woman aged 25 to 39 with COVID-19, enrolled during active disease.

V usage is TRBV3-1 (or the pseudogene TRBV3-2) and J usage is TRBJ1-5; TRBD1 matches 9 bases. This CDR3 spans 13 amino acids. Germline trimming cut 4 bases from V and 8 bases from J; bases unmatched to any gene: 3. The germline CDR1 and CDR2 sequences are LGHDT and YNNKEL (reference sequence). The CDR3 region is CASSRDRVKPQHF. The CDR3 DNA reads as TGTGCCAGCAGCCGGGACAGGGTGAAGCCCCAGCATTTT.

The rearrangement joins TRBV7-6 to TRBJ2-3, with 8 bases aligning to TRBD2. The CDR3 consists of 19 residues. Germline V gene sequence: CDR1 SGHVS, CDR2 FNYEAQ. Trimming removed 5 bases from V and 6 bases from J; junction bases left unmatched: 22. CDR3 nucleotides: TGTGCCAGCAGCATAAGAGCCCGATGGGCGGGAGGCCGAGGCGATACGCAGTATTTT. As protein: CASSIRARWAGGRGDTQYF.

Only a few counts were recorded for this clone. V usage is TRBV5-1 and J usage is TRBJ2-7; no definite D call. V was cut by 1 base and J by 3 bases, with 11 bases left in between. The CDR3 covers 14 residues. Germline lookup yields CDR1 SGHRS and CDR2 YFSETQ. CDR3 in DNA: TGCGCCAGCAGCTTGTATAGCAGTCGCTACGAGCAGTACTTC. It specifies CASSLYSSRYEQYF.

The chain recombines TRBV5-1 with TRBJ2-1; TRBD2 aligns across 8 bases. The CDR3 covers 15 residues. V shed 4 bases and J 0 bases; nucleotides not matched to a gene: 3. Germline values: CDR1 SGHRS, CDR2 YFSETQ. DNA for the CDR3: TGCGCCAGCAGCACAAGCGGGGGCTCCTACAATGAGCAGTTCTTC. Residues: CASSTSGGSYNEQFF.

The J gene is TRBJ2-7, the V gene TRBV2, with D possibly matching TRBD1 (6 bases). Germline V lookup: CDR1 SNHLY, CDR2 FYNNEI. The CDR3 length is 16 residues. Trimming took off 0 bases at V and 2 bases at J, with 14 bases between the two ends. The CDR3 nucleotides read TGTGCCAGCAGTGAAGCGCAGGACAGCTTAGCCTACGAGCAGTACTTC. Translated: CASSEAQDSLAYEQYF.

This chain uses TRBV4-1 with TRBJ2-1, with TRBD2 identical over 9 bases. Germline-derived CDR1 and CDR2 are MGHRA and YSYEKL. V shed 0 bases, J shed 9 bases, and the junction held 12 bases outside the gene matches. This CDR3 comprises 17 residues. CDR3 protein: CASSQDRRVAGDGEQFF. CDR3 in DNA: TGCGCCAGCAGCCAAGACAGGCGTGTAGCGGGAGATGGTGAGCAGTTCTTC.

The J gene is TRBJ1-1, the V gene TRBV19; 7 bases line up with TRBD1. CDR3 length: 15 residues. With V trimmed by 3 bases and J by 0 bases, 4 bases remained unmatched. Germline CDR1 and CDR2: LNHDA and SQIVND (reference sequence). The CDR3 protein is CASSIPTGVNTEAFF. The CDR3 coding sequence is TGTGCCAGTAGTATCCCCACAGGGGTGAACACTGAAGCTTTCTTT.

This chain uses TRBV29-1 with TRBJ1-4; the D is unclear. This CDR3 has 13 residues. Trimming left V 4 bases short and J 2 bases short, with 8 bases between. From germline, CDR1 is SQVTM and CDR2 ANQGSEA. The CDR3 protein is CSVAMRTNEKLFF. DNA for the CDR3: TGCAGCGTTGCGATGAGGACTAATGAAAAACTGTTTTTT.

This clone has only one observation. The chain combines TRBV5-8 with TRBJ1-5; 7 nucleotides agree with TRBD1. Germline V lookup: CDR1 SGHTS, CDR2 YDEGEE. V lost 5 bases, J lost 2 bases, and 4 bases stayed unmatched. CDR3 length: 14 residues. CDR3 region: CASRGDRGNQPQHF. CDR3 sequence (DNA): TGTGCCAGCAGGGGGGACAGAGGCAATCAGCCCCAGCATTTT. Full variable domain (outside the CDR3, taken from reference TRBV5-8 and TRBJ1-5): EAGVTQSPTHLIKTRGQQATLRCSPISGHTSVYWYQQALGLGLQFLLWYDEGEERNRGNFPPRFSGRQFPNYSSELNVNALELEDSALYLCASRGDRGNQPQHFGDGTRLSIL.

The chain links TRBV30 to TRBJ1-4; D is undetermined. Germline loops: CDR1 GTSNPN, CDR2 SVGIG (reference sequence). This CDR3 comprises 18 residues. V was clipped by 0 bases and J by 5 bases, with 22 bases between them. CDR3 amino acids: CAWSVPPINDPSNEKLFF. CDR3 bases: TGTGCCTGGAGTGTACCTCCTATCAATGATCCCTCCAATGAAAAACTGTTTTTT.

The CDR3 sequence is CACNIVGGTEQFF. CDR3 DNA: TGTGCCTGCAACATAGTAGGCGGGACTGAGCAGTTCTTC. The chain recombines TRBV30 with TRBJ2-1; the D gene is possibly TRBD2 (6 bases). The CDR3 is 13 amino acids. Germline-derived CDR1 and CDR2 are GTSNPN and SVGIG (reference sequence). Trimming took off 6 bases at V and 9 bases at J, with 18 bases between the two ends.

The rearrangement joins TRBV7-2 to TRBJ1-5; D possibly corresponds to TRBD1 (6 bases). Per germline, CDR1 SGHTA and CDR2 FQGNSA. Deletions cut 0 bases from V and 6 bases from J, with 12 bases between. This CDR3 has 15 residues. DNA for the CDR3: TGTGCCAGCAGCTTAGCGGGGGGGGGCAGTCAGCCCCAGCATTTT. Its protein is CASSLAGGGSQPQHF.

The chain has TRBV7-2 and TRBJ2-5; 9 bases fit TRBD1. Germline V CDR1 and CDR2: SGHTA, FQGNSA. The CDR3 spans 15 residues. J lost 1 base, V lost 2 bases, and 2 bases had no gene match. CDR3 coding DNA: TGTGCCAGCAGCTTATGGGGACAGGGCCAAGAGACCCAGTACTTC. Protein product: CASSLWGQGQETQYF.

This sequence joins TRBV6-5 and TRBJ1-4, with 8 positions matching TRBD1. J lost 3 bases, V lost 5 bases, and 5 bases had no gene match. This CDR3 is built from 15 residues. From germline, CDR1 is MNHEY and CDR2 SVGAGI. CDR3 sequence reads: CASSITGGSNEKLFF. CDR3 DNA: TGTGCCAGCAGTATAACAGGGGGATCTAATGAAAAACTGTTTTTT.

The chain is built from TRBV6-1 and TRBJ1-6, with 8 bases aligning to TRBD1. Trimming took 4 bases from V and 7 from J; bases not matched to a gene: 15. This CDR3 has 18 residues. CDR1 and CDR2 (germline): MNHNS, SASEGT. CDR3 sequence reads: CASSVLETARQGNSPLHF. The DNA for the CDR3 is TGTGCCAGCAGTGTATTGGAAACCGCCAGACAGGGGAATTCACCCCTCCACTTT.

V and J are TRBV5-1 and TRBJ1-2; a weak D match, TRBD1 (6 bases). Per germline, CDR1 SGHRS and CDR2 YFSETQ. V was pared by 0 bases and J by 6 bases, with 15 bases between. This CDR3 contains 15 residues. CDR3 in DNA: TGCGCCAGCAGCTTGGAAAACAGGGTTCCCGATGGCTACACCTTC. It yields the protein CASSLENRVPDGYTF.

The chain's CDR3 is CSVAGKGKNEQFF. The DNA for the CDR3 is TGCAGCGTTGCAGGGAAGGGGAAAAATGAGCAGTTCTTC. The rearrangement links TRBV29-1 to TRBJ2-1; D is perhaps TRBD1 (5 bases). Trimming took off 4 bases at V and 7 bases at J, with 14 bases between the two ends. CDR1 and CDR2 from the germline V gene are SQVTM and ANQGSEA. The CDR3 length is 13 residues.

The V gene is TRBV4-2, the J gene TRBJ1-5; 9 bases fit TRBD1. The J segment lost 6 bases and the V segment lost 3 bases, leaving 9 bases of the junction unmatched. The germline CDR1 and CDR2 sequences are LGHNA and YNFKEQ. The CDR3 spans 16 residues. This CDR3 reads CASSHKATGGSQPQHF. DNA of the CDR3: TGTGCCAGCAGCCACAAAGCGACAGGGGGATCTCAGCCCCAGCATTTT.

CDR3 coding DNA: TGTGCCAGCAGCTTACAGGGTGGCAATCAGCCCCAGCATTTT. Residues: CASSLQGGNQPQHF. The rearrangement joins TRBV5-5 to TRBJ1-5; D is possibly TRBD1 (6 bases). Germline V gene sequence: CDR1 SGHKS, CDR2 YYEKEE (reference sequence). V was pared by 2 bases and J by 2 bases, with 8 bases between. The CDR3 covers 14 residues. The full variable domain, with the rest looked up from reference TRBV5-5 and TRBJ1-5, is DAGVTQSPTHLIKTRGQQVTLRCSPISGHKSVSWYQQVLGQGPQFIFQYYEKEERGRGNFPDRFSARQFPNYSSELNVNALLLGDSALYLCASSLQGGNQPQHFGDGTRLSIL.

This sequence joins TRBV4-1 and TRBJ2-1; 10 bases map to TRBD2. This CDR3 is built from 16 residues. The V and J ends lost 2 bases and 3 bases, in that order; junction bases with no gene match: 4. CDR1 is MGHRA, CDR2 YSYEKL, per germline. CDR3 coding DNA: TGCGCCAGCAGCCAACCTGGACTAGCGGTCTACAATGAGCAGTTCTTC. Its protein product is CASSQPGLAVYNEQFF.

The V gene is TRBV30, the J gene TRBJ2-2; a possible D gene is TRBD2 (5 bases). This CDR3 contains 16 residues. Germline CDR1 reads GTSNPN; CDR2 reads SVGIG (reference sequence). Trimming took 1 base from V and 1 from J, leaving 13 bases between them. The CDR3 DNA follows: TGTGCCTGGAGTGGATCGGGCGGGTGGAACACCGGGGAGCTGTTTTTT. This encodes CAWSGSGGWNTGELFF.

This clone appeared a few times. The J gene is TRBJ1-5, the V gene TRBV24-1, with TRBD1 matching over 9 bases. V was clipped by 4 bases and J by 6 bases; unmatched bases: 3. The CDR3 has 14 residues. Germline CDR1 reads KGHDR; CDR2 reads SFDVKD. DNA of the CDR3: TGTGCCACCAGTGACCCGGACAGGGGTCAGCCCCAGCATTTT. Its translation: CATSDPDRGQPQHF.